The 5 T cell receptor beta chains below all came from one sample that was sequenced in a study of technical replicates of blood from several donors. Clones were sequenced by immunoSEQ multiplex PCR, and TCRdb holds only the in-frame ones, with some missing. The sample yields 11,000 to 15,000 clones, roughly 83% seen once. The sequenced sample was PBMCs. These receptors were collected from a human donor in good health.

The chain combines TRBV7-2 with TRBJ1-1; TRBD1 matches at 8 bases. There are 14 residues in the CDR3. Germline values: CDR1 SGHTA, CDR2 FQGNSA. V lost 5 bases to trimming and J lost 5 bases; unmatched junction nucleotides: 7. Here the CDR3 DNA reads TGTGCCAGCAGCCGTACAGGGGGGTGGACTGAAGCTTTCTTT. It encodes CASSRTGGWTEAFF.

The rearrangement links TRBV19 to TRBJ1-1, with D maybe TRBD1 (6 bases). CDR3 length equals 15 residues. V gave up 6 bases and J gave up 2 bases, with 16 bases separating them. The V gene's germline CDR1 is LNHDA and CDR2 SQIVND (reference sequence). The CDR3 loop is CASSSERTENTEAFF. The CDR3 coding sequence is TGTGCCAGTAGCTCGGAGCGGACAGAAAACACTGAAGCTTTCTTT.

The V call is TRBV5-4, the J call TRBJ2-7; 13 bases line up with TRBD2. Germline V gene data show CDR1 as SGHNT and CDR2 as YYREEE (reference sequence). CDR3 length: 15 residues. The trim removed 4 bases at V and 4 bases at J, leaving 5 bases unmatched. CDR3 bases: TGTGCCAGCAGCGTGGGGACTAGCGGGACGTACGAGCAGTACTTC. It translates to CASSVGTSGTYEQYF.

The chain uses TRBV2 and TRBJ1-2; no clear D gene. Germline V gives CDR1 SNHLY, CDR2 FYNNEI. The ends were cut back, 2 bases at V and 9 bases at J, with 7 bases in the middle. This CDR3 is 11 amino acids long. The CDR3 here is CASSESGRYTF. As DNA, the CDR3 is TGTGCCAGCAGTGAAAGCGGGCGCTACACCTTC.

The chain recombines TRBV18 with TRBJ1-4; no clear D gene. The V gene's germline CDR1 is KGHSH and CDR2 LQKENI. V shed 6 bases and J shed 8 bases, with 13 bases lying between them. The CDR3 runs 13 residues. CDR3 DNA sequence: TGTGCCAGCTCCCCAGAGGTCCAAGAAAAACTGTTTTTT. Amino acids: CASSPEVQEKLFF.